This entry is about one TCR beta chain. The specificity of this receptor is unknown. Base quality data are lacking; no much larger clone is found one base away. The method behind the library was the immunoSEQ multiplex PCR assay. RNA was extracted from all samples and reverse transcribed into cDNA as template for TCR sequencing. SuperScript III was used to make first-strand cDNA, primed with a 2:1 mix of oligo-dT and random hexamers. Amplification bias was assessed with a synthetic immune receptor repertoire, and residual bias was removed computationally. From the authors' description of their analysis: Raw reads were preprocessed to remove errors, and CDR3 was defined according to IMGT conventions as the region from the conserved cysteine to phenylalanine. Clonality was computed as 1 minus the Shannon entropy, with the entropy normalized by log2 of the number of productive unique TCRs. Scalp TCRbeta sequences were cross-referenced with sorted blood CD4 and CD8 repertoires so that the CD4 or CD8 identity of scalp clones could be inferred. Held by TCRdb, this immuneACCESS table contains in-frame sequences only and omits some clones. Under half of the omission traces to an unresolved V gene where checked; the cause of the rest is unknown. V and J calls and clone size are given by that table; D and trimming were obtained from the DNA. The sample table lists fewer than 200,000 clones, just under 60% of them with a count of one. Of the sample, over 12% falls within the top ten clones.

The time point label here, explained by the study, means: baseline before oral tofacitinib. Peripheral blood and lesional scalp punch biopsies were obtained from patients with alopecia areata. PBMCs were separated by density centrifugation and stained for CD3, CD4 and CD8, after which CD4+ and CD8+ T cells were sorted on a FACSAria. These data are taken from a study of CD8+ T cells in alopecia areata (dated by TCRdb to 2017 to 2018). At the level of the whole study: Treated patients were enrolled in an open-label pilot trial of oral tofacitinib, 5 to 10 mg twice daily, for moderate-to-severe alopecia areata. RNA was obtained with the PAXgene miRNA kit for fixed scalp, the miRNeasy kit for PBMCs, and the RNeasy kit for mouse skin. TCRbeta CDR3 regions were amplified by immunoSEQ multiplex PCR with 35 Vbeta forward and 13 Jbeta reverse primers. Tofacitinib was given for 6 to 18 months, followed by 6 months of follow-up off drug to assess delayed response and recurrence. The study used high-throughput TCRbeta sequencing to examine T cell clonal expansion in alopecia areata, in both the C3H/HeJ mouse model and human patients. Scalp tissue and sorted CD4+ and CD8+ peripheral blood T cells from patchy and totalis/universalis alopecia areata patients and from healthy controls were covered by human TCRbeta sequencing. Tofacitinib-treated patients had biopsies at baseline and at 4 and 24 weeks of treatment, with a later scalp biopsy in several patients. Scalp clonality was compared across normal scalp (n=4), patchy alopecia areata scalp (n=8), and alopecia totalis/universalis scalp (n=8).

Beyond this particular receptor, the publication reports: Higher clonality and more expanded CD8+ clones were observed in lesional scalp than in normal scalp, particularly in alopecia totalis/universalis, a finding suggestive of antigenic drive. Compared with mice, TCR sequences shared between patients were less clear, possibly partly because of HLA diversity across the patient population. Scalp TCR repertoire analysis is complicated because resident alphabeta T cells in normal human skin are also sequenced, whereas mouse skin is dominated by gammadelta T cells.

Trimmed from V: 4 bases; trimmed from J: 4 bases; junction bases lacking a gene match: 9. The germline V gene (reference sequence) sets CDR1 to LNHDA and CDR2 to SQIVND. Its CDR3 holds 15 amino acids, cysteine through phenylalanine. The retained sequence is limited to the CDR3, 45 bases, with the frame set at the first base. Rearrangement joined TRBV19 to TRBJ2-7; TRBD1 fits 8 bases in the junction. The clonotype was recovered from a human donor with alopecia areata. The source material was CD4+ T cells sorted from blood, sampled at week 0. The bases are TGTGCCAGTAGTACCCAGGGGGCGTTAACTTACGAGCAGTACTTC. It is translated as CASSTQGALTYEQYF.